This is a list of T cell receptor beta chains from one sample in a study of CD8 T cells in ankylosing spondylitis. TCRdb reprocessed the 5' RACE reads with MiXCR, giving one entry per CDR3 protein. The data hold approximately 500,000 distinct CDR3 sequences, with approximately 12% observed a single time. Sequences were obtained from blood, either unsorted or a sorted T cell fraction (not recorded which). These receptors came from a male donor with ankylosing spondylitis. The CDR3 runs from the conserved cysteine through the conserved F or W. D genes are given only for firm matches. Expanded clones get a size class; other rows say once, few or many, or leave the size out.

size: few; J: TRBJ2-3; V: TRBV12-5; D: TRBD1; CDR3: CASGLGDSPSDTQYF; DNA: TGTGCTAGTGGTTTGGGGGACAGCCCGTCAGATACGCAGTATTTT
size: .; J: TRBJ2-3; V: TRBV3-1; D: .; CDR3: CASSHLGTYRTDTQYF; DNA: TGTGCCAGCAGCCACCTAGGGACTTATCGCACAGATACGCAGTATTTT
size: few; J: TRBJ2-7; V: TRBV7-6; D: .; CDR3: CASSPTSTYEQYF; DNA: TGTGCCAGCAGCCCAACTAGTACCTACGAGCAGTACTTC
size: few; J: TRBJ1-1; V: TRBV5-6; D: .; CDR3: CASSLEGRMNTEAFF; DNA: TGTGCCAGCAGCTTGGAGGGCAGGATGAACACTGAAGCTTTCTTT
size: .; J: TRBJ2-3; V: TRBV11-2; D: .; CDR3: CASSIGITDTQYF; DNA: TGTGCCAGCAGCATAGGGATAACAGATACGCAGTATTTT
size: many; J: TRBJ1-1; V: TRBV15; D: .; CDR3: CATSRDQAVSTEAFF; DNA: TGTGCCACCAGCAGAGATCAGGCAGTTAGCACTGAAGCTTTCTTT
size: .; J: TRBJ1-4; V: TRBV12-3/TRBV12-4; D: .; CDR3: CASSSGDTNEKLFF; DNA: TGTGCCAGCAGTTCCGGGGATACTAATGAAAAACTGTTTTTT
size: many; J: TRBJ2-3; V: TRBV7-2; D: .; CDR3: CASSLGTFTDTQYF; DNA: TGTGCCAGCAGCTTGGGGACCTTCACAGATACGCAGTATTTT
size: many; J: TRBJ2-7; V: TRBV12-3/TRBV12-4; D: TRBD1; CDR3: CASSRTGQVYEQYF; DNA: TGTGCCAGCAGCCGGACGGGACAGGTTTACGAGCAGTACTTC
size: few; J: TRBJ1-5; V: TRBV4-1; D: .; CDR3: CASSQPGAGTRLVQPQHF; DNA: TGCGCCAGCAGCCAACCTGGGGCCGGGACAAGGTTAGTCCAGCCCCAGCATTTT
size: few; J: TRBJ2-1; V: TRBV12-5; D: TRBD2; CDR3: CASGFGKAGGPNEQFF; DNA: TGTGCTAGTGGTTTTGGAAAGGCGGGAGGCCCGAATGAGCAGTTCTTC
size: .; J: TRBJ1-2; V: TRBV20-1; D: TRBD1; CDR3: CSARGQGIINGYTF; DNA: TGCAGTGCTAGAGGACAGGGGATTATTAATGGCTACACCTTC
size: few; J: TRBJ1-2; V: TRBV5-1; D: .; CDR3: CASSLTRNILGYTF; DNA: TGCGCCAGCAGCTTGACGCGTAATATTTTGGGCTACACCTTC
size: many; J: TRBJ1-6; V: TRBV7-8; D: .; CDR3: CASQGRQYNSPLHF; DNA: TGTGCCAGCCAGGGGCGCCAATATAATTCACCCCTCCACTTT
size: many; J: TRBJ1-3; V: TRBV7-9; D: .; CDR3: CASTLLGQEDGNTIYF; DNA: TGTGCCAGCACCCTACTCGGGCAGGAAGATGGAAACACCATATATTTT
size: .; J: TRBJ1-2; V: TRBV6-1; D: .; CDR3: CASSEAPDYGYTF; DNA: TGTGCCAGCAGTGAAGCTCCAGACTATGGCTACACCTTC
size: few; J: TRBJ2-6; V: TRBV5-1; D: .; CDR3: CASSLEALSGANVLTF; DNA: TGCGCCAGCAGCTTGGAGGCCCTCTCTGGGGCCAACGTCCTGACTTTC
size: few; J: TRBJ2-1; V: TRBV30; D: .; CDR3: CAWSVSSSYNEQFF; DNA: TGTGCCTGGAGTGTCAGTAGCTCCTACAATGAGCAGTTCTTC
size: few; J: TRBJ2-1; V: TRBV20-1; D: .; CDR3: CSVLKVSNNEQFF; DNA: TGCAGTGTTCTTAAGGTATCAAACAATGAGCAGTTCTTC
size: many; J: TRBJ1-2; V: TRBV24-1; D: .; CDR3: CATSLTDSHGYTF; DNA: TGTGCCACCAGTTTAACAGACTCGCATGGCTACACCTTC
size: .; J: TRBJ1-2; V: TRBV27; D: .; CDR3: CASSTGSFNYGYTF; DNA: TGTGCCAGCAGTACAGGAAGCTTTAACTATGGCTACACCTTC
size: few; J: TRBJ1-2; V: TRBV29-1; D: TRBD1; CDR3: CSVGGQGAFGYTF; DNA: TGCAGCGTTGGCGGGCAGGGGGCGTTTGGCTACACCTTC
size: .; J: TRBJ2-2; V: TRBV4-2; D: TRBD2; CDR3: CASSRLAGNTGELFF; DNA: TGTGCCAGCAGCCGACTAGCGGGGAACACCGGGGAGCTGTTTTTT
size: many; J: TRBJ1-2; V: TRBV20-1; D: .; CDR3: CSARSEGFRGYGYTF; DNA: TGCAGTGCTAGATCCGAGGGGTTCCGGGGCTATGGCTACACCTTC
size: few; J: TRBJ1-1; V: TRBV12-3/TRBV12-4; D: .; CDR3: CASSPDGQGEAFF; DNA: TGTGCCAGCAGCCCCGATGGGCAGGGTGAAGCTTTCTTT
size: few; J: TRBJ2-3; V: TRBV20-1; D: .; CDR3: CSASFRGFTDTQYF; DNA: TGCAGTGCTTCGTTCAGGGGTTTCACAGATACGCAGTATTTT
size: few; J: TRBJ2-7; V: TRBV5-1; D: TRBD1; CDR3: CASSPAGQVTYEQYF; DNA: TGCGCCAGCAGCCCGGCGGGACAGGTAACCTACGAGCAGTACTTC
size: few; J: TRBJ1-2; V: TRBV10-3; D: TRBD1; CDR3: CAISGTGVSGYTF; DNA: TGTGCCATCAGTGGGACAGGGGTTAGTGGCTACACCTTC
size: .; J: TRBJ2-1; V: TRBV29-1; D: .; CDR3: CSGYRGGNEQFF; DNA: TGCAGCGGTTACAGGGGAGGTAATGAGCAGTTCTTC
size: .; J: TRBJ2-3; V: TRBV20-1; D: TRBD2; CDR3: CSAQHPSGRRDTQYF; DNA: TGCAGTGCCCAACATCCTAGCGGGAGGCGGGATACGCAGTATTTT
size: many; J: TRBJ2-5; V: TRBV29-1; D: .; CDR3: CSAIGTLQETQYF; DNA: TGCAGCGCCATCGGGACGCTTCAAGAGACCCAGTACTTC
size: .; J: TRBJ2-5; V: TRBV7-9; D: .; CDR3: CASSLEWGEETQYF; DNA: TGTGCCAGCAGCTTAGAATGGGGTGAGGAGACCCAGTACTTC
size: .; J: TRBJ2-1; V: TRBV27; D: .; CDR3: CASSHDGSEQFF; DNA: TGTGCCAGCAGCCATGACGGCTCTGAGCAGTTCTTC
size: few; J: TRBJ2-5; V: TRBV5-6; D: TRBD2; CDR3: CASTWTSGQETQYF; DNA: TGTGCCAGCACCTGGACTAGCGGCCAAGAGACCCAGTACTTC
size: .; J: TRBJ1-2; V: TRBV5-1; D: .; CDR3: CASSEGPGGYTF; DNA: TGCGCCAGCAGCGAGGGACCTGGGGGCTACACCTTC
size: few; J: TRBJ1-2; V: TRBV6-1; D: TRBD1; CDR3: CASRPPIQGGNTNYGYTF; DNA: TGTGCCAGCAGACCCCCTATTCAGGGGGGTAACACGAACTATGGCTACACCTTC
size: few; J: TRBJ2-3; V: TRBV20-1; D: TRBD2; CDR3: CSARTSGADTQYF; DNA: TGCAGTGCTAGGACTAGCGGGGCAGATACGCAGTATTTT
size: many; J: TRBJ1-4; V: TRBV12-3/TRBV12-4; D: TRBD1; CDR3: CASSLAPGTGGKLFF; DNA: TGTGCCAGCAGTTTAGCTCCTGGGACAGGCGGAAAACTGTTTTTT
size: few; J: TRBJ1-4; V: TRBV19; D: .; CDR3: CASSIWDSNEKLFF; DNA: TGTGCCAGTAGTATCTGGGATTCTAATGAAAAACTGTTTTTT
size: few; J: TRBJ1-6; V: TRBV7-9; D: .; CDR3: CASSLGGSNSPLHF; DNA: TGTGCCAGCAGCTTAGGGGGGTCGAATTCACCCCTCCACTTT
size: few; J: TRBJ2-5; V: TRBV2; D: .; CDR3: CASTEGGEETQYF; DNA: TGTGCCAGCACCGAGGGGGGGGAAGAGACCCAGTACTTC
size: few; J: TRBJ1-1; V: TRBV4-2; D: TRBD1; CDR3: CASSHRQGTNTEAFF; DNA: TGTGCCAGCAGCCACCGACAGGGGACAAACACTGAAGCTTTCTTT
size: .; J: TRBJ2-4; V: TRBV15; D: .; CDR3: CATSRGVQGIAKNIQYF; DNA: TGTGCCACCAGCAGAGGGGTCCAGGGAATAGCCAAAAACATTCAGTACTTC
size: .; J: TRBJ1-3; V: TRBV20-1; D: .; CDR3: CSAIGEQGSGNTIYF; DNA: TGCAGTGCAATAGGGGAGCAGGGCTCTGGAAACACCATATATTTT
size: few; J: TRBJ2-3; V: TRBV14; D: .; CDR3: CASSQGFATQYF; DNA: TGTGCCAGCAGCCAAGGTTTCGCTACGCAGTATTTT
size: .; J: TRBJ1-2; V: TRBV6-5; D: TRBD1; CDR3: CASSSGGVYGYTF; DNA: TGTGCCAGCAGTTCAGGGGGTGTCTATGGCTACACCTTC
size: few; J: TRBJ2-3; V: TRBV20-1; D: .; CDR3: CSARDRRDFTDTQYF; DNA: TGCAGTGCTAGAGATCGGAGAGACTTCACAGATACGCAGTATTTT
size: many; J: TRBJ1-6; V: TRBV5-1; D: .; CDR3: CASSFDQGSLHF; DNA: TGCGCCAGCAGCTTTGATCAAGGGAGCCTCCACTTT
size: .; J: TRBJ1-5; V: TRBV5-1; D: .; CDR3: CASSSSFGNNQPQHF; DNA: TGCGCCAGCAGCTCCTCCTTCGGTAACAATCAGCCCCAGCATTTT
size: .; J: TRBJ2-2; V: TRBV5-1; D: TRBD1; CDR3: CASRLTGTGELFF; DNA: TGCGCCAGCAGGTTGACAGGGACCGGGGAGCTGTTTTTT
size: .; J: TRBJ1-2; V: TRBV21-1; D: .; CDR3: CASSKAGGYGYTF; DNA: TGTGCCAGCAGCAAAGCAGGGGGCTATGGCTACACCTTC
size: .; J: TRBJ1-1; V: TRBV4-2; D: .; CDR3: CASSPLRGGANGAFF; DNA: TGTGCCAGCAGCCCTCTCCGGGGGGGGGCTAATGGGGCTTTCTTT
size: many; J: TRBJ2-1; V: TRBV5-1; D: .; CDR3: CASSLGWGEQFF; DNA: TGCGCCAGCAGCTTGGGCTGGGGAGAGCAGTTCTTC
size: .; J: TRBJ2-5; V: TRBV3-1; D: .; CDR3: CASSVAEETQYF; DNA: TGTGCCAGCAGCGTAGCGGAAGAGACCCAGTACTTC
size: .; J: TRBJ2-2; V: TRBV6-2/TRBV6-3; D: .; CDR3: CASSYFSPTDGELFF; DNA: TGTGCCAGCAGTTACTTTAGCCCCACCGACGGGGAGCTGTTTTTT
size: many; J: TRBJ2-3; V: TRBV6-2/TRBV6-3; D: .; CDR3: CASRTGTDTQYF; DNA: TGTGCCAGCCGAACAGGGACAGATACGCAGTATTTT
size: .; J: TRBJ2-1; V: TRBV18; D: .; CDR3: CASSQEAPNEQFF; DNA: TGTGCCAGCTCCCAAGAGGCCCCTAATGAGCAGTTCTTC
size: .; J: TRBJ2-5; V: TRBV7-2; D: .; CDR3: CASSLPEEETQYF; DNA: TGTGCCAGCAGCTTGCCAGAGGAAGAGACCCAGTACTTC
size: few; J: TRBJ1-5; V: TRBV5-1; D: .; CDR3: CASSLGGVAQPQHF; DNA: TGCGCCAGCAGCTTGGGAGGGGTTGCTCAGCCCCAGCATTTT